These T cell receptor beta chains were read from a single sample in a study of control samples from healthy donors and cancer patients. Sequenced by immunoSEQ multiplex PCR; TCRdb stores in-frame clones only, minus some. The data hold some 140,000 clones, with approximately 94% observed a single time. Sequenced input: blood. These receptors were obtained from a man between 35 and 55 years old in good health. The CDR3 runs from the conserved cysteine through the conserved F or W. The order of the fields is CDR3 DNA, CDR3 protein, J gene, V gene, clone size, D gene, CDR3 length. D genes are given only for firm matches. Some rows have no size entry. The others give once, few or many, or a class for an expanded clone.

CDR3 DNA: TGTGCCAGCAGCCCACTGAGGGACGCGAACACTGAAGCTTTCTTT
CDR3 protein: CASSPLRDANTEAFF
J gene: TRBJ1-1
V gene: TRBV14
clone size: .
D gene: .
CDR3 length: 15

CDR3 DNA: TGTGCCAGCTCACCAAGCCGTCGGCTACAGGGGGCCGGGGAAAAACTGTTTTTT
CDR3 protein: CASSPSRRLQGAGEKLFF
J gene: TRBJ1-4
V gene: TRBV18
clone size: .
D gene: TRBD1
CDR3 length: 18

CDR3 DNA: TGTGCCAGCAGCTTTTTTTACAGGGACTATGGCTACACCTTC
CDR3 protein: CASSFFYRDYGYTF
J gene: TRBJ1-2
V gene: TRBV5-5
clone size: .
D gene: .
CDR3 length: 14

CDR3 DNA: TGTGCCAGCAGCTATACAGGGAAGCGGTCCTACAATGAGCAGTTCTTC
CDR3 protein: CASSYTGKRSYNEQFF
J gene: TRBJ2-1
V gene: TRBV3-1/TRBV3-2
clone size: .
D gene: .
CDR3 length: 16

CDR3 DNA: TGCGCCAGCAGTGAGTCTTTTCTCAGGGGCACCGGGGAGCTGTTTTTT
CDR3 protein: CASSESFLRGTGELFF
J gene: TRBJ2-2
V gene: TRBV10-2
clone size: .
D gene: .
CDR3 length: 16

CDR3 DNA: TGTGCCAGCAGGCACAGGGACCGGGATGAGCAGTTCTTC
CDR3 protein: CASRHRDRDEQFF
J gene: TRBJ2-1
V gene: TRBV27
clone size: .
D gene: .
CDR3 length: 13

CDR3 DNA: TGCGCCAGCACCGAGGGGTATAAAGGCTACGAGCAGTACTTC
CDR3 protein: CASTEGYKGYEQYF
J gene: TRBJ2-7
V gene: TRBV10-2
clone size: once
D gene: .
CDR3 length: 14

CDR3 DNA: TGTGCCAGCAGACCCCAAGGACGCACAGATACGCAGTATTTT
CDR3 protein: CASRPQGRTDTQYF
J gene: TRBJ2-3
V gene: TRBV6-6
clone size: .
D gene: .
CDR3 length: 14

CDR3 DNA: TGTGCCACCAGTGGTGGCGGCTACAATGAGCAGTTCTTC
CDR3 protein: CATSGGGYNEQFF
J gene: TRBJ2-1
V gene: TRBV24-1
clone size: .
D gene: .
CDR3 length: 13

CDR3 DNA: TGTGCCAGCAGCGTAGTAACAGGCTATGGCTACACCTTC
CDR3 protein: CASSVVTGYGYTF
J gene: TRBJ1-2
V gene: TRBV9
clone size: .
D gene: .
CDR3 length: 13

CDR3 DNA: TGTGCCAGCAGCTTAGTTCCGGGACTAGCGGGGAAGACAGATACGCAGTATTTT
CDR3 protein: CASSLVPGLAGKTDTQYF
J gene: TRBJ2-3
V gene: TRBV7-2
clone size: few
D gene: TRBD2
CDR3 length: 18

CDR3 DNA: TGTGCCAGCAGCTCGAGGACAGGGTGGTCCTACGAGCAGTACTTC
CDR3 protein: CASSSRTGWSYEQYF
J gene: TRBJ2-7
V gene: TRBV7-9
clone size: .
D gene: TRBD1
CDR3 length: 15

CDR3 DNA: TGTGCCAGCAGGGGTGAGGAAAAACTGTTTTTT
CDR3 protein: CASRGEEKLFF
J gene: TRBJ1-4
V gene: TRBV12-3/TRBV12-4
clone size: .
D gene: .
CDR3 length: 11

CDR3 DNA: TGTGCCAGCAGCCAAGCTGGTACTAATGAAAAACTGTTTTTT
CDR3 protein: CASSQAGTNEKLFF
J gene: TRBJ1-4
V gene: TRBV3-1/TRBV3-2
clone size: .
D gene: .
CDR3 length: 14

CDR3 DNA: TGTGCCTGGAGTGTACCCGCTTCTGGACAGCCCCAGCATTTT
CDR3 protein: CAWSVPASGQPQHF
J gene: TRBJ1-5
V gene: TRBV30
clone size: .
D gene: .
CDR3 length: 14

CDR3 DNA: TGTGCCAGCAGTCGTAGCGGAGAAGCAGATACGCAGTATTTT
CDR3 protein: CASSRSGEADTQYF
J gene: TRBJ2-3
V gene: TRBV6-6
clone size: .
D gene: .
CDR3 length: 14

CDR3 DNA: TGTGCCAGCAGTCAGCGATCGGCGGGGGCCAAAAACATTCAGTACTTC
CDR3 protein: CASSQRSAGAKNIQYF
J gene: TRBJ2-4
V gene: TRBV28
clone size: few
D gene: .
CDR3 length: 16

CDR3 DNA: TGTGCCAGCAGCTTATATGAGCAGTTCTTC
CDR3 protein: CASSLYEQFF
J gene: TRBJ2-1
V gene: TRBV7-8
clone size: .
D gene: .
CDR3 length: 10

CDR3 DNA: TGTGCCAGTAGTCCCCGAGGAGGGGACGACGAGCAGTACTTC
CDR3 protein: CASSPRGGDDEQYF
J gene: TRBJ2-7
V gene: TRBV19
clone size: .
D gene: .
CDR3 length: 14

CDR3 DNA: TGTGCCAGCACCGGGACCTCCTACGAGCAGTACTTC
CDR3 protein: CASTGTSYEQYF
J gene: TRBJ2-7
V gene: TRBV2
clone size: .
D gene: .
CDR3 length: 12

CDR3 DNA: TGTGCCAGCAGCCGGGGACAGGGAGGAGGCAATGAGCAGTTCTTC
CDR3 protein: CASSRGQGGGNEQFF
J gene: TRBJ2-1
V gene: TRBV9
clone size: .
D gene: TRBD1
CDR3 length: 15

CDR3 DNA: TGTGCCAGCAGGACTCCCGGGACAGGGAACTACGAGCAGTACTTC
CDR3 protein: CASRTPGTGNYEQYF
J gene: TRBJ2-7
V gene: TRBV6-5
clone size: .
D gene: TRBD1
CDR3 length: 15

CDR3 DNA: TGTGCCTGGGTTAACATGAACACTGAAGCTTTCTTT
CDR3 protein: CAWVNMNTEAFF
J gene: TRBJ1-1
V gene: TRBV30
clone size: .
D gene: .
CDR3 length: 12

CDR3 DNA: TGTGCCAGCAGCTTAGTATCTCGCGAGCAGTACTTC
CDR3 protein: CASSLVSREQYF
J gene: TRBJ2-7
V gene: TRBV7-8
clone size: .
D gene: .
CDR3 length: 12

CDR3 DNA: TGTGCCAGCAGTTTATCAGGGCGGGGGGCCACAGATACGCAGTATTTT
CDR3 protein: CASSLSGRGATDTQYF
J gene: TRBJ2-3
V gene: TRBV28
clone size: .
D gene: TRBD2
CDR3 length: 16

CDR3 DNA: TGCGCCAGCAGCCAAGGAGTTAATGAAAAACTGTTTTTT
CDR3 protein: CASSQGVNEKLFF
J gene: TRBJ1-4
V gene: TRBV4-1
clone size: .
D gene: .
CDR3 length: 13

CDR3 DNA: TGTGCCAGCAGTTTATCCGCCTCCCGGGAAGCTTTCTTT
CDR3 protein: CASSLSASREAFF
J gene: TRBJ1-1
V gene: TRBV27
clone size: .
D gene: .
CDR3 length: 13

CDR3 DNA: TGTGCCAGTAGTAGCCTCCGGGGGCACGAGACCCAGTACTTC
CDR3 protein: CASSSLRGHETQYF
J gene: TRBJ2-5
V gene: TRBV19
clone size: .
D gene: .
CDR3 length: 14

CDR3 DNA: TGTGCCAGCTCACCTCCTGGACGGCTAAATTCACCCCTCCACTTT
CDR3 protein: CASSPPGRLNSPLHF
J gene: TRBJ1-6
V gene: TRBV18
clone size: .
D gene: .
CDR3 length: 15

CDR3 DNA: TGTGCCTCCTCAGGACAACAACGGGATACGCAGTATTTT
CDR3 protein: CASSGQQRDTQYF
J gene: TRBJ2-3
V gene: TRBV10-3
clone size: once
D gene: .
CDR3 length: 13

CDR3 DNA: TGTGCCACCTCACACAGGGGGTACACTGAAGCTTTCTTT
CDR3 protein: CATSHRGYTEAFF
J gene: TRBJ1-1
V gene: TRBV2
clone size: .
D gene: TRBD1
CDR3 length: 13

CDR3 DNA: TGTGCCGGGGGCGCGGGCCTAGCGAGGAATGAGCAGTTCTTC
CDR3 protein: CAGGAGLARNEQFF
J gene: TRBJ2-1
V gene: TRBV2
clone size: .
D gene: .
CDR3 length: 14

CDR3 DNA: TGTGCCAGCGCCCCGACGGGATTCCCCCAGCGGGGGAGCAATCAGCCCCAGCATTTT
CDR3 protein: CASAPTGFPQRGSNQPQHF
J gene: TRBJ1-5
V gene: TRBV9
clone size: .
D gene: .
CDR3 length: 19

CDR3 DNA: TGTGCCAGCAGGCTTCCGCAGGGGGCCAAAAACATTCAGTACTTC
CDR3 protein: CASRLPQGAKNIQYF
J gene: TRBJ2-4
V gene: TRBV2
clone size: .
D gene: .
CDR3 length: 15

CDR3 DNA: TGTGCCAGCAGCTCGGGACAGAGCTATAATTCACCCCTCCACTTT
CDR3 protein: CASSSGQSYNSPLHF
J gene: TRBJ1-6
V gene: TRBV7-6
clone size: .
D gene: TRBD1
CDR3 length: 15

CDR3 DNA: TGTGCCAGCAGCTTAGGGAGGAGGCGTTTGAACACTGAAGCTTTCTTT
CDR3 protein: CASSLGRRRLNTEAFF
J gene: TRBJ1-1
V gene: TRBV7-9
clone size: .
D gene: .
CDR3 length: 16